This T cell receptor (beta chain) was observed in a study of T cell responses to AZD1222 COVID-19 vaccine (dated by TCRdb to 2020 to 2022). For the wider study: A total of about 250 trial participants underwent TCR sequencing, of whom 207 had received two doses of AZD1222 and some 26 had received two doses of the MenACWY control vaccine. Enrollment into the trials was organized by age into subgroups of 18-55, 56-69 and 70-plus years, and those subgroups contained roughly 150, 30 and 60 TCR-sequenced participants, respectively.

The CDR3 regions of human TCRbeta chains were analyzed by immunosequencing. As for how the authors treated the data: TCRs in the repertoires were compared against a reference library of SARS-CoV-2-specific TCRs that had been generated with the MIRA antigen-specificity platform. Breadth was defined as the fraction of unique TCRs that were SARS-CoV-2-associated. Depth was defined as the fraction of total T cells that were SARS-CoV-2-associated. Using the MIRA data, each spike-specific TCR was mapped to the spike region that the TCR reacts to and placed in a CD4 or CD8 class. Log10-transformed breadth and depth values were compared by one-way ANOVA with Sidak's multiple comparisons tests. Not all clones reach the TCRdb copy of this immuneACCESS table, which keeps in-frame sequences only. Checked studies attribute under half of the gap to unresolved V genes and leave the rest unexplained. For V, J and clone size, that table is used; D and trimming come from the DNA. The sample data list about 120,000 clones, and around 91% of these were observed just once. The top ten clones comprise roughly 1.4% of the sample.

In light of the paper, this sample's time point label describes: about 28 days (+/-7) after the second vaccine dose. AZD1222 recipients whose second dose came at about 4 weeks and those whose second dose came at about 12 weeks were combined into one group, since spike-specific TCR depth and breadth did not differ between the two schedules. The vaccinee samples were drawn from two UK trials, COV001 and COV002, one of which was a single-blind randomized controlled phase 2/3 trial testing AZD1222 (ChAdOx1 nCoV-19) in healthy adults. For TCRbeta chain sequencing, PBMC samples from trial participants were taken at day 0 and at day 28 after the second dose. There are 19 amino acids in the CDR3, from cysteine to phenylalanine inclusive. Of the read, only the CDR3 DNA is kept; its 57 bases are in frame from base 1. Ends trimmed: V by 4 bases, J by 7 bases; bases unmatched to a gene: 17. Looking up the germline V gene yields CDR1 SGHDN and CDR2 FVKESK.

What the work shows at the level of the full study, not this receptor alone: Most participants were white British and females outnumbered males, and the authors suggested that clonal diversity may have been underestimated. The vaccine-associated CD4 TCRs covered the entire spike protein, and the dominant responses fell in regions 160-218 and 743-854. Because no day 14 peak-response samples were available, repertoires were characterized only after the peak T cell response. Conclusions about previously exposed vaccinees were limited because only 5 or 6 AZD1222 recipients were SARS-CoV-2 seropositive at baseline. In the small 56-69-year group, the increase in depth fell short of significance, most likely because of low power. Nearly half of unique spike-specific TCRs reportedly recognized epitopes outside regions mutated in the B.1.351 and B.1.1.7 variants. After two AZD1222 doses, spike-specific TCR breadth and depth were significantly higher than at day 0 and than in MenACWY recipients.

For this clone: Its antigen remains undetermined. There are no base qualities to consult, and no much larger clone falls within one base.

This sequence originates from an adult who received the AZD1222 COVID-19 vaccine. Source: peripheral blood, taken 28 days after the second AZD1222 dose. The chain is made from TRBV14 and TRBJ1-4; 11 bases in the junction line up with TRBD1. The nucleotide sequence is given as TGTGCCAGCAGCCTCCTACTCGTCCCGGGACAGGGGGATAGTGAAAAACTGTTTTTT. Its protein reads: CASSLLLVPGQGDSEKLFF.